This T cell receptor beta chain was found in a study of T cell responses to AZD1222 COVID-19 vaccine. Findings and caveats of the study: Dominant at 160-218 and 743-854, vaccine-associated CD4 TCRs also spanned spike. Reportedly, nearly half the spike-specific TCRs target unmutated variant regions. Repertoire sampling happened only post peak T cell response. Clonal diversity may have been underestimated, and the donors were mostly white British, with more females than males.

Method: immunoSEQ multiplex PCR; TCRdb's copy keeps in-frame clones and lacks some. The profile shows 100,000 to 120,000 clones, 92% of them singletons. Worth noting for this clone: Antigen unknown.

The clonotype was recovered from an adult in good health. The sequences come from peripheral blood, collected on day 0 of AZD1222 vaccination.

CDR3 loop: CASSFARGGNEKLFF. Written as DNA, the CDR3 is TGTGCCAGCAGCTTCGCCCGGGGCGGGAATGAAAAACTGTTTTTT. The genes are TRBV5-8 and TRBJ1-4; tentatively, D is TRBD1 (5 bases). CDR3 length: 15 residues. From germline, CDR1 is SGHTS and CDR2 YDEGEE. V was trimmed by 2 bases and J by 5 bases, leaving 13 bases between them. The full variable domain, with the rest looked up from reference TRBV5-8 and TRBJ1-4, is EAGVTQSPTHLIKTRGQQATLRCSPISGHTSVYWYQQALGLGLQFLLWYDEGEERNRGNFPPRFSGRQFPNYSSELNVNALELEDSALYLCASSFARGGNEKLFFGSGTQLSVL.